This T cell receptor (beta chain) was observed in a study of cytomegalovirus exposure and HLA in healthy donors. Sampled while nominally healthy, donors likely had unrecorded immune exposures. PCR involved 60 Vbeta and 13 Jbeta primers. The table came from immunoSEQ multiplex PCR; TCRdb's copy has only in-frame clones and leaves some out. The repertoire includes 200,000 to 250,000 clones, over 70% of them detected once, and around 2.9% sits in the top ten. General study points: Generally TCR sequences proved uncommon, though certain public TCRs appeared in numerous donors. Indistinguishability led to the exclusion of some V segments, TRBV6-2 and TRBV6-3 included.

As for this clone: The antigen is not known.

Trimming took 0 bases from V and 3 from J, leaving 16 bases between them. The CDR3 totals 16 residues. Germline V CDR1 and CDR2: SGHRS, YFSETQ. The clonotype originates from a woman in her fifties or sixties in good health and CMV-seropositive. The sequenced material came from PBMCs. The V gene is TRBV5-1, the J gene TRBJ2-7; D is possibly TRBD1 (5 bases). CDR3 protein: CASSLGSRVKSYEQYF. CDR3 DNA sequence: TGCGCCAGCAGCTTGGGCTCCAGGGTTAAGAGCTACGAGCAGTACTTC.